Shown below are 22 T cell receptor beta chains from a single sample sequenced in a study of T cells in Graves' hyperthyroidism and ophthalmopathy. It was RNA transcripts that yielded the amplified TCR beta CDR3 regions. A first-round RT-PCR of the TCR CDR3 used the HTBI primer set. TCRdb itself ran the multiplex PCR reads through MiXCR, one entry per CDR3 protein. Of hundreds of thousands of distinct CDR3 sequences detected, approximately 14% appear once; the ten largest clones hold 10%. The sample consisted of blood. These receptors came from a woman aged 18-29 years with Graves' hyperthyroidism.

The table lists this clonotype with a few counts. V is TRBV5-1 and J is TRBJ2-5; D might be TRBD1 (6 bases). V dropped 5 bases and J dropped 3 bases, with 11 bases sitting between them. Germline V gene data show CDR1 as SGHRS and CDR2 as YFSETQ. This CDR3 spans 13 amino acids. CDR3 region: CASSTGKKETQYF. CDR3 nucleotides: TGCGCCAGCAGTACAGGGAAGAAAGAGACCCAGTACTTC.

A few counts support this clonotype. The CDR3 carries no conserved terminal phenylalanine or tryptophan, so it likely arises from a read error. This CDR3 is CASSLYGANYGYTL. The CDR3 coding sequence is TGTGCCAGCAGTTTATACGGGGCAAACTATGGCTACACCCTC. The J gene is TRBJ1-2, the V gene TRBV28; possibly TRBD1 for D (5 bases). Trimming left V 1 base short and J 2 bases short, with 8 bases between. Germline lookup yields CDR1 MDHEN and CDR2 SYDVKM. The CDR3 contains 14 residues.

The chain links TRBV7-2 to TRBJ1-4; D not certain. The germline CDR1 and CDR2 sequences are SGHTA and FQGNSA. The V and J ends lost 2 bases and 0 bases respectively, with 7 bases between them. The CDR3 length is 15 residues. The CDR3 region has the DNA TGTGCCAGCAGCTTATTCGGAACAACTAATGAAAAACTGTTTTTT. It yields the protein CASSLFGTTNEKLFF.

This clonotype was seen a few times. The chain is built from TRBV28 and TRBJ1-2; D unclear. Trimming removed 4 bases at V and 8 bases at J, with 14 bases between. This CDR3 has 13 residues. The germline gives CDR1 MDHEN, CDR2 SYDVKM. The CDR3 spells CASSSSLTEGYTF. The CDR3 nucleotides are TGTGCCAGCAGTTCCTCCCTCACGGAGGGCTACACCTTC.

This clonotype was seen a few times. This chain joins TRBV20-1 and TRBJ2-5; D call uncertain. The germline V and J ends were trimmed by 0 bases and 4 bases, with 12 bases remaining between them. CDR3 length: 14 residues. CDR1 and CDR2 from the germline V gene are DFQATT and SNEGSKA (reference sequence). The CDR3 DNA is TGCAGTGCTAGAGATCCCGCTAGAACAGAGACCCAGTACTTC. It specifies CSARDPARTETQYF.

This clonotype was seen many times. The chain links TRBV2 to TRBJ2-7; 8 positions match TRBD1. Germline CDR1 reads SNHLY; CDR2 reads FYNNEI. J gave up 2 bases and V 2 bases, and 5 bases lay outside the gene matches. The CDR3 runs 15 residues. CDR3 loop: CASSERGQDPYEQYF. CDR3 coding DNA: TGTGCCAGCAGTGAACGGGGACAGGATCCCTACGAGCAGTACTTC.

The chain is built from TRBV24-1 and TRBJ2-2; 8 bases map to TRBD1. From germline, CDR1 is KGHDR and CDR2 SFDVKD. The CDR3 has 16 amino acids. V lost 4 bases and J lost 3; bases outside the gene matches: 6. The CDR3 here is CATSDPGQGYTGELFF. The CDR3 DNA is TGTGCCACCAGTGACCCCGGACAGGGATACACCGGGGAGCTGTTTTTT.

This clonotype turned up a few times. This chain uses TRBV20-1 with TRBJ2-1; 8 nucleotides align to TRBD2. The CDR3 has 16 residues. Trimming at V came to 5 bases and at J to 0 bases, leaving 9 bases not matched to a gene. Looked up from germline, CDR1 is DFQATT and CDR2 is SNEGSKA (reference sequence). CDR3 protein: CSARGLALSSYNEQFF. Written as DNA, the CDR3 is TGCAGTGCTCGAGGACTAGCCTTGAGCTCCTACAATGAGCAGTTCTTC.

This chain uses TRBV6-6 with TRBJ1-6; 9 nucleotides match TRBD1. From germline, CDR1 is MNHNY and CDR2 SVGAGI (reference sequence). The ends lost 0 bases at V and 3 bases at J; junction bases unmatched: 6. The length of the CDR3 is 18 residues. The CDR3 region has the DNA TGTGCCAGCAGTTACTCCCGGACAGGGGACCTCTATAATTCACCCCTCCACTTT. This gives the protein CASSYSRTGDLYNSPLHF.

V usage is TRBV28 and J usage is TRBJ2-1; 7 bases are shared with TRBD2. The CDR3 sequence is 15 residues long. The junction had 2 bases not matched to a gene; V was cut back by 3 bases and J by 0 bases. Looked up from germline, CDR1 is MDHEN and CDR2 is SYDVKM. In nucleotides, the CDR3 is TGTGCCAGCAGTTTGAAGCGGGACTCCTACAATGAGCAGTTCTTC. Its translation is CASSLKRDSYNEQFF.

This clonotype was counted many times. The chain uses TRBV28 and TRBJ2-3, with 9 nucleotides matching TRBD2. From germline, CDR1 is MDHEN and CDR2 SYDVKM. Trimming removed 6 bases from V and 6 bases from J; junction bases left unmatched: 22. The CDR3 has 19 residues. The CDR3 DNA reads as TGTGCCAGCAGGCTCAGTTTTGGCGGGAGGGCCCATGCATCGGATACGCAGTATTTT. Protein sequence: CASRLSFGGRAHASDTQYF.

This clonotype was counted ten times or more. The genes are TRBV7-6 and TRBJ2-2, with 7 bases fitting TRBD2. This CDR3 comprises 17 residues. V lost 0 bases to trimming and J lost 4 bases; unmatched junction nucleotides: 8. Germline V lookup: CDR1 SGHVS, CDR2 FNYEAQ. CDR3 in amino acids: CASSLAMASGVTGELFF. The CDR3, as DNA: TGTGCCAGCAGCTTAGCGATGGCTAGCGGAGTCACCGGGGAGCTGTTTTTT.

This clonotype was found many times. This chain uses TRBV6-1 with TRBJ2-7, with D unresolved. Looked up from germline, CDR1 is MNHNS and CDR2 is SASEGT. The CDR3 runs to 13 residues. The germline V and J ends were trimmed by 5 bases and 2 bases, with 10 bases remaining between them. This chain's CDR3 is CASSTDGTYEQYF. The CDR3 DNA reads as TGTGCCAGCAGTACGGACGGTACCTACGAGCAGTACTTC.

The sample holds many counts of this clonotype. J is TRBJ2-5 and V is TRBV28; TRBD2 matches at 10 bases. Germline loops: CDR1 MDHEN, CDR2 SYDVKM. The CDR3 length is 18 residues. After removal of 5 bases from V and 4 bases from J, the junction contained 16 bases not matched to a gene. In DNA, the CDR3 is TGTGCCAGCAGTGCGGGGGGACTAGCGTTCCCTAGGGGAGAGACCCAGTACTTC. Encoded protein: CASSAGGLAFPRGETQYF.

This clonotype appeared a few times. The chain uses TRBV11-2 and TRBJ2-2; no firm D call. Looked up from germline, CDR1 is SGHAT and CDR2 is FQNNGV. V lost 6 bases and J lost 6, with 20 bases in between. The CDR3 has 16 amino acids. CDR3 nucleotide sequence: TGTGCCAGCAGTACGGCATGGGGTCCTGGGGCCGGGGAGCTGTTTTTT. Its protein is CASSTAWGPGAGELFF.

V and J are TRBV25-1 and TRBJ2-1, with 12 bases matching TRBD2. This CDR3 comprises 15 residues. The J segment lost 9 bases and the V segment lost 3 bases, leaving 6 bases of the junction unmatched. Germline CDR1 and CDR2: MGHDK and SYGVNS. This CDR3 is CASSDSLLAGGEQFF. CDR3 in DNA: TGTGCCAGCAGTGATAGTCTACTAGCGGGAGGTGAGCAGTTCTTC. The whole variable domain, filled in from reference TRBV25-1 and TRBJ2-1, reads EADIYQTPRYLVIGTGKKITLECSQTMGHDKMYWYQQDPGMELHLIHYSYGVNSTEKGDLSSESTVSRIRTEHFPLTLESARPSHTSQYLCASSDSLLAGGEQFFGPGTRLTVL.

This clonotype turned up a few times. V gene TRBV19 combines with J gene TRBJ2-7; D is ambiguous. V was cut by 2 bases and J by 5 bases, with 10 bases left in between. There are 13 residues in the CDR3. The germline V gene has CDR1 LNHDA and CDR2 SQIVND (reference sequence). CDR3 DNA: TGTGCCAGTAGTATAACCCGTTTTGACGAGCAGTACTTC. Its protein product is CASSITRFDEQYF.

This clonotype was observed many times. The genes are TRBV6-1 and TRBJ2-7; D remains unclear. This CDR3 comprises 15 residues. Trimming cost V 5 bases and J 0 bases, with 14 bases left between them. CDR1 is MNHNS and CDR2 is SASEGT in the germline V gene. CDR3 amino acids: CASSFLSAASYEQYF. CDR3 bases: TGTGCCAGCAGTTTCTTGTCGGCTGCCTCCTACGAGCAGTACTTC.

This clonotype has more than one count but fewer than ten. V usage is TRBV25-1 and J usage is TRBJ2-1; D possibly corresponds to TRBD2 (6 bases). Germline V CDR1 and CDR2: MGHDK, SYGVNS. V was shortened by 8 bases and J by 5 bases, with 19 bases between the two germline ends. The CDR3 has 15 residues. Written as DNA, the CDR3 is TGTGCCAGCCGATCGGGACTCCTCGCAAACAATGAGCAGTTCTTC. Protein: CASRSGLLANNEQFF.

The CDR3 DNA is TGTGCCAGCAGTTACTCGACGCGGGAGGCCGACAATGAGCAGTTCTTC. Encoded protein: CASSYSTREADNEQFF. The chain joins TRBV6-5 to TRBJ2-1, with 8 nucleotides matching TRBD2. Germline CDR1 is MNHEY and CDR2 is SVGAGI. The V gene end was trimmed by 0 bases and the J gene end by 5 bases; junction bases not matched to a gene: 6. This CDR3 spans 16 amino acids.

This clonotype was seen ten or more times. The genes are TRBV6-5 and TRBJ2-7, with 7 positions matching TRBD2. V shed 0 bases and J 6 bases; nucleotides not matched to a gene: 11. The V gene's germline CDR1 is MNHEY and CDR2 SVGAGI. The CDR3 sequence is 16 residues long. The DNA of the CDR3 is TGTGCCAGCAGTTACTCAGCGGGACCTCGCGGATTCGAGCAGTACTTC. Its protein is CASSYSAGPRGFEQYF.

This clonotype was found a few times. The chain carries TRBV4-3 and TRBJ2-1; 8 nucleotides line up with TRBD1. CDR3 length: 15 residues. Germline assignment: CDR1 LGHNA and CDR2 YSLEER. V shed 4 bases and J 7 bases; nucleotides not matched to a gene: 9. CDR3 coding DNA: TGCGCCAGCAGCCGTTGGACAGGGATGACGAATGAGCAGTTCTTC. Residues: CASSRWTGMTNEQFF.